This T cell receptor beta chain was profiled in a study of blood T cells in healthy people across ages. Primed by a sample-barcoded 5' primer and a J-beta primer mix, a second PCR proceeded for roughly 6 to 12 cycles. Using its own MiXCR run on the 5' RACE reads, TCRdb lists one record per CDR3 protein. The sample holds nearly 1 million distinct CDR3 sequences, roughly 51% seen once. Looked up from germline, CDR1 is MNHNY and CDR2 is SVGAGI (reference sequence). This CDR3 region has 17 residues. Concerning this clonotype: Relative to the germline gene, one junction end is altered; a read error may explain this.

The receptor was derived from a woman aged 55-70 years in good health. The sample was blood. The rearrangement uses TRBV6-6 and TRBJ2-4; 7 positions match TRBD2. The CDR3 bases are TGTGCCAACAGTTACTCGCCGGGGGGACTAGCCAAAAACATTCAGTACTTC. Protein: CANSYSPGGLAKNIQYF.